Below, 20 T cell receptor beta chains from the same sample are listed, as sequenced in a study of blood T cell repertoires in COVID-19 (dated by TCRdb to the early 2020s). Libraries were constructed by the immunoSEQ multiplex PCR assay. The immuneACCESS repertoire file appears here via TCRdb, limited to in-frame rearrangements. These files lack a portion of the clones; in checked studies, under half of the deficit traces to unresolved V genes, and the cause of the others is not known. For this sample there are about 220,000 clones; roughly four fifths appear just once. The top ten clones comprise 1.3% of the sample. Material for sequencing was PBMCs or T cells enriched from blood (not recorded which). These TCRs come from a woman aged 40-49 years with acute COVID-19.

The chain employs TRBV5-1 and TRBJ1-3; the match to TRBD1 covers 11 bases. This CDR3 region has 16 residues. V lost 4 bases, J lost 1 base, and 4 bases stayed unmatched. The germline V gene encodes CDR1 SGHRS and CDR2 YFSETQ. Written as DNA, the CDR3 is TGCGCCAGCAGCCTGGGACAGGGGGAGTCTGGAAACACCATATATTTT. Its protein is CASSLGQGESGNTIYF.

The rearrangement uses TRBV7-2 and TRBJ1-1; 9 bases are a match to TRBD1. J was trimmed by 5 bases and V by 6 bases; bases with no gene match: 13. The germline V gene encodes CDR1 SGHTA and CDR2 FQGNSA. The CDR3 extends over 16 amino acids. This chain's CDR3 is CASRPQGAPSLTEAFF. The CDR3 DNA is TGTGCCAGCAGGCCACAGGGGGCGCCGAGTCTTACTGAAGCTTTCTTT.

This chain uses TRBV28 with TRBJ2-1; D uncertain. The V and J ends lost 8 bases and 3 bases respectively, with 11 bases between them. CDR1 MDHEN and CDR2 SYDVKM come from the germline V gene. The CDR3 extends over 13 amino acids. The DNA for the CDR3 is TGTGCCAGCCTAGATCCGAACTACAATGAGCAGTTCTTC. Residues: CASLDPNYNEQFF.

V is TRBV5-6 and J is TRBJ1-1, with D uncertain. This CDR3 has 12 residues. V was cut by 2 bases and J by 3 bases, with 5 bases left in between. The germline gives CDR1 SGHDT, CDR2 YYEEEE. In DNA form, the CDR3 reads TGTGCCAGCAGCTTCACGGACACTGAAGCTTTCTTT. This translates into CASSFTDTEAFF.

The chain links TRBV28 to TRBJ2-1, with D perhaps TRBD2 (5 bases). Germline CDR1 reads MDHEN; CDR2 reads SYDVKM. The CDR3 spans 14 residues. Trimming removed 4 bases at V and 9 bases at J, with 16 bases between. The CDR3 reads CASSSASTIREQFF. The CDR3 DNA is TGTGCCAGCAGTTCCGCGTCGACTATTCGTGAGCAGTTCTTC.

This clone was seen a handful of times. This chain links TRBV6-1 with TRBJ2-1, with TRBD2 matching 9 bases. V was clipped by 8 bases and J by 8 bases; unmatched bases: 7. The V gene's germline CDR1 is MNHNS and CDR2 SASEGT. The CDR3 has 13 residues. This CDR3 reads CASGEAGGYEQFF. CDR3 DNA sequence: TGTGCCAGCGGGGAAGCGGGGGGTTATGAGCAGTTCTTC.

The V call is TRBV2, the J call TRBJ1-5; D is unclear. Trimming cost V 1 base and J 7 bases, with 17 bases left between them. The CDR3 loop spans 16 amino acids. Germline V gene sequence: CDR1 SNHLY, CDR2 FYNNEI. As DNA, the CDR3 is TGTGCCAGCAGTGAAGGGTTGGAGATCACCAGCCAGCCCCAGCATTTT. As protein: CASSEGLEITSQPQHF.

The rearrangement uses TRBV10-1 and TRBJ2-1; a possible D gene is TRBD1 (6 bases). The CDR3 length is 12 residues. The germline CDR1 and CDR2 sequences are WNHNN and SYGVQD (reference sequence). V shed 3 bases and J shed 14 bases, with 14 bases lying between them. CDR3 protein: CASSDFRGRKFF. The CDR3 DNA sequence: TGCGCCAGCAGTGATTTCAGGGGAAGAAAGTTCTTC.

The rearrangement joins TRBV29-1 to TRBJ1-4, with 7 bases matching TRBD1. This CDR3 contains 14 residues. Trimming cost V 5 bases and J 0 bases; bases outside gene matches: 3. Germline V gives CDR1 SQVTM, CDR2 ANQGSEA. The CDR3 spells CSVSTGATNEKLFF. CDR3 sequence (DNA): TGCAGCGTTTCTACAGGGGCAACTAATGAAAAACTGTTTTTT.

The V call is TRBV30, the J call TRBJ1-1; D is possibly TRBD1 (6 bases). The CDR3 is 17 amino acids. The V gene lost 5 bases and the J gene lost 0 bases, with 22 bases spanning the gap. Germline V gene data show CDR1 as GTSNPN and CDR2 as SVGIG (reference sequence). The CDR3: CAWDRSLTRGVNTEAFF. The DNA of the CDR3 is TGTGCCTGGGACAGGTCTTTGACAAGAGGCGTGAACACTGAAGCTTTCTTT.

This chain connects TRBV5-4 to TRBJ1-2, with D perhaps matching TRBD1 (5 bases). CDR3 length: 16 amino acids. The V end was cut by 4 bases, the J end by 1 base, with 17 bases between. Germline loops: CDR1 SGHNT, CDR2 YYREEE (reference sequence). The CDR3 DNA is TGTGCCAGCAGCCGCGACGCCCAGGGAGGTAACTATGGCTACACCTTC. It is translated as CASSRDAQGGNYGYTF. The variable domain in full, completed from reference TRBV5-4 and TRBJ1-2, reads ETGVTQSPTHLIKTRGQQVTLRCSSQSGHNTVSWYQQALGQGPQFIFQYYREEENGRGNFPPRFSGLQFPNYSSELNVNALELDDSALYLCASSRDAQGGNYGYTFGSGTRLTVV.

This chain joins TRBV11-2 and TRBJ2-7; no reliable D call. V was trimmed by 4 bases and J by 2 bases, leaving 6 bases between them. Germline V gene data show CDR1 as SGHAT and CDR2 as FQNNGV. The length of the CDR3 is 12 residues. Written as DNA, the CDR3 is TGTGCCAGCAGCTCCTCCCCCTACGAGCAGTACTTC. The encoded protein is CASSSSPYEQYF.

The chain recombines TRBV7-9 with TRBJ1-6; 7 nucleotides agree with TRBD1. V dropped 5 bases and J dropped 1; count of bases not matched to a gene: 5. In germline, CDR1 is SEHNR, CDR2 FQNEAQ (reference sequence). The CDR3 length is 16 residues. The chain's CDR3 is CASSRNRGSYNSPLHF. In DNA, the CDR3 is TGTGCCAGCAGCCGAAACAGGGGTTCCTATAATTCACCCCTCCACTTT.

The rearrangement links TRBV6-5 to TRBJ2-1, with a tentative D call TRBD1 (5 bases). Trimming took 8 bases from V and 3 from J, leaving 14 bases between them. This CDR3 comprises 14 residues. From germline, CDR1 is MNHEY and CDR2 SVGAGI. CDR3 in amino acids: CASGQPLLYNEQFF. For the CDR3, the DNA is TGTGCCAGCGGACAACCTTTACTCTACAATGAGCAGTTCTTC.

V and J are TRBV27 and TRBJ1-6, with D possibly TRBD1 on 5 matching bases. The CDR3 has 15 amino acids. CDR1 is MNHEY, CDR2 SMNVEV, per germline (reference sequence). The V gene lost 3 bases and the J gene lost 4 bases, with 10 bases spanning the gap. The CDR3 sequence is CASSFVQDYNSPLHF. CDR3 bases: TGTGCCAGCAGTTTCGTACAGGATTATAATTCACCCCTCCACTTT.

The chain carries TRBV28 and TRBJ2-5, with 11 bases lining up with TRBD2. The CDR3 has 16 residues. The junction had 4 bases not matched to a gene; V was cut back by 2 bases and J by 2 bases. The germline V gene encodes CDR1 MDHEN and CDR2 SYDVKM. The CDR3 region has the DNA TGTGCCAGCAGTTTACCGGGACTAGCGGTACAAGAGACCCAGTACTTC. Its translation is CASSLPGLAVQETQYF.

The V and J genes are TRBV2 and TRBJ1-4, with no clear D. Trimming pared 7 bases from V and 5 bases from J, leaving 14 bases between. The CDR3 extends over 14 amino acids. Germline values: CDR1 SNHLY, CDR2 FYNNEI. The CDR3, as DNA: TGTGCCAGCAAGACCGAGGGAGGAAATGAAAAACTGTTTTTT. Its translation is CASKTEGGNEKLFF.

V and J are TRBV7-8 and TRBJ1-2; 7 bases agree with TRBD1. Trimming removed 8 bases from V and 3 bases from J; junction bases left unmatched: 9. The CDR3 sequence is 14 residues long. CDR1 and CDR2 from the germline V gene are SGHVS and FQNEAQ. The CDR3 DNA reads TGTGCCAGCTGTCTTGCTACAGGGGACTATGGCTACACCTTC. Its protein product is CASCLATGDYGYTF.

The V gene is TRBV7-9, the J gene TRBJ1-5; D remains ambiguous. V lost 5 bases and J 6 bases, leaving 23 bases between the germline ends. The CDR3 length is 17 residues. From germline, CDR1 is SEHNR and CDR2 FQNEAQ (reference sequence). Written as DNA, the CDR3 is TGTGCCAGCAGCCGGGAGATGGGTGAGGGTGGTGGTCAGCCCCAGCATTTT. Protein sequence: CASSREMGEGGGQPQHF.

CDR3 in amino acids: CASNAETSNPKLFF. The CDR3 coding sequence is TGTGCCAGCAACGCGGAGACCTCCAACCCTAAACTGTTTTTT. The chain links TRBV11-2 to TRBJ1-4; no firm D call. The CDR3 runs to 14 residues. V was trimmed by 7 bases and J by 11 bases, leaving 20 bases between them. Germline lookup yields CDR1 SGHAT and CDR2 FQNNGV.